The 32 T cell receptor beta chains in this list originate from one sample, sequenced in a study of T cells expressing NK-cell markers. Using the 5' RACE reads, TCRdb records one entry per CDR3 protein without DNA. The specimen's table records under 600,000 distinct CDR3 sequences. What was sequenced was blood T cells: a sorted CD56 or NKG2C T cell subset, CD4+ or CD8+ T cells, or bulk PBMC T cells (not recorded which). These receptors were taken from a woman aged 45-65 years in good health.

The chain joins TRBV29-1 to TRBJ2-7; TCRdb designates TRBD2, a call that cannot be tested without DNA. The CDR3 has 15 residues. Germline V gene lookup returns CDR1 SQVTM and CDR2 ANQGSEA. This CDR3 is CSVELISAGLYEQYF.

The V gene is TRBV9, the J gene TRBJ2-1; with no DNA, the TCRdb D assignment of TRBD1 cannot be verified. The CDR3 contains 14 residues. The germline CDR1 and CDR2 sequences are SGDLS and YYNGEE. The CDR3 spells CASSDGQGHNEQFF. Complete variable domain (other parts from reference TRBV9 and TRBJ2-1): DSGVTQTPKHLITATGQRVTLRCSPRSGDLSVYWYQQSLDQGLQFLIQYYNGEERAKGNILERFSAQQFPDLHSELNLSSLELGDSALYFCASSDGQGHNEQFFGPGTRLTVL.

The rearrangement joins TRBV5-8 to TRBJ1-1. The CDR3 covers 16 residues. The germline CDR1 and CDR2 sequences are SGHTS and YDEGEE. The CDR3 here is CASRRFLGLMNTEAFF.

V is TRBV18 and J is TRBJ2-3; TCRdb's assignment of TRBD1 cannot be checked, as there is no DNA. CDR1 is KGHSH and CDR2 is LQKENI in the germline V gene. There are 15 residues in the CDR3. The CDR3: CASSPPSRAADTQYF.

V usage is TRBV24-1 and J usage is TRBJ2-1; the TRBD2 assignment by TCRdb is unverifiable without DNA. CDR3 length: 13 residues. Looked up from germline, CDR1 is KGHDR and CDR2 is SFDVKD. CDR3 sequence: CATSSGRANEQFF.

The rearrangement uses TRBV12-3 or TRBV12-4 and TRBJ2-1; TCRdb calls TRBD2, which cannot be checked without DNA. The CDR3 consists of 13 residues. CDR3 residues: CASSLASTSLAFF.

The rearrangement links TRBV5-1 to TRBJ1-1; TCRdb lists TRBD1, though no DNA is available to test this call. The CDR3 has 15 amino acids. Germline-derived CDR1 and CDR2 are SGHRS and YFSETQ. CDR3 amino acids: CASSYSGGRNTEAFF.

The rearrangement joins TRBV21-1 to TRBJ2-2; TCRdb gives TRBD2 as the D gene, but with no DNA this cannot be confirmed. TRBV21-1 is given as a pseudogene. The CDR3 is 14 residues long. The CDR3 loop is CASGMTSGTGELFF.

The chain links TRBV30 to TRBJ2-7; lacking DNA, the TRBD1 call made by TCRdb goes unchecked. Germline V gene data show CDR1 as GTSNPN and CDR2 as SVGIG (reference sequence). This CDR3 spans 11 amino acids. CDR3 amino acids: CAWISGDEQYF.

The chain is built from TRBV7-2 and TRBJ2-5; TCRdb calls TRBD2, which cannot be checked without DNA. Germline V gives CDR1 SGHTA, CDR2 FQGNSA. The CDR3 spans 16 residues. The CDR3 protein is CASSLWRESKAETQYF.

The V call is TRBV2, the J call TRBJ2-2. The V gene's germline CDR1 is SNHLY and CDR2 FYNNEI. The CDR3 loop spans 14 amino acids. The CDR3 loop reads CASKQVDDTGELFF.

The V and J genes are TRBV20-1 and TRBJ2-3; lacking DNA, the TRBD1 call made by TCRdb goes unchecked. The CDR3 consists of 15 residues. CDR1 DFQATT and CDR2 SNEGSKA come from the germline V gene (reference sequence). CDR3 loop: CSAFSGGEWTDTQYF.

This chain links TRBV30 with TRBJ2-5. The CDR3 spans 15 residues. The germline CDR1 and CDR2 sequences are GTSNPN and SVGIG (reference sequence). The CDR3 reads CAWSVLGGHQETQYF. Complete variable domain (other parts from reference TRBV30 and TRBJ2-5): SQTIHQWPATLVQPVGSPLSLECTVEGTSNPNLYWYRQAAGRGLQLLFYSVGIGQISSEVPQNLSASRPQDRQFILSSKKLLLSDSGFYLCAWSVLGGHQETQYFGPGTRLLVL.

The CDR3 loop reads CASSVAGEQFF. The rearrangement links TRBV9 to TRBJ2-1. The germline gives CDR1 SGDLS, CDR2 YYNGEE. The CDR3 totals 11 residues.

The rearrangement joins TRBV5-1 to TRBJ2-1; TCRdb gives TRBD2 as the D gene, but with no DNA this cannot be confirmed. The V gene's germline CDR1 is SGHRS and CDR2 YFSETQ. The CDR3 covers 13 residues. CDR3 region: CASSLEGLDGQFF.

CDR3 residues: CASSPEEELFF. This chain joins TRBV18 and TRBJ2-2. This CDR3 contains 11 residues. Germline V gives CDR1 KGHSH, CDR2 LQKENI.

The rearrangement links TRBV28 to TRBJ2-1; TCRdb outputs TRBD1, but without DNA this stays unchecked. CDR3 length equals 12 residues. CDR1 MDHEN and CDR2 SYDVKM come from the germline V gene. This chain's CDR3 is CASSFNVQGEFF. Looking up the rest from reference TRBV28 and TRBJ2-1 gives the full variable domain: DVKVTQSSRYLVKRTGEKVFLECVQDMDHENMFWYRQDPGLGLRLIYFSYDVKMKEKGDIPEGYSVSREKKERFSLILESASTNQTSMYLCASSFNVQGEFFGPGTRLTVL.

V and J are TRBV5-1 and TRBJ2-5; TCRdb calls TRBD2, which cannot be checked without DNA. This CDR3 region has 16 residues. The germline V gene has CDR1 SGHRS and CDR2 YFSETQ. CDR3: CASSLNEGGSFETQYF.

The chain carries TRBV24-1 and TRBJ2-1; TCRdb names TRBD2, which stays unverified in the absence of DNA. The CDR3 extends over 18 amino acids. The germline V gene encodes CDR1 KGHDR and CDR2 SFDVKD. This CDR3 is CATSDRVAGKSSYNEQFF.

This chain joins TRBV3-1 and TRBJ2-5; TCRdb's D call, TRBD2, is unchecked because there is no DNA. This CDR3 has 14 amino acids. The germline CDR1 and CDR2 sequences are LGHDT and YNNKEL (reference sequence). This chain's CDR3 is CASSQAARWETQYF.

The chain couples TRBV5-1 to TRBJ2-4; the D call of TRBD1 rests on TCRdb alone, since no DNA is present to check it. The CDR3 is made up of 15 amino acids. The V gene's germline CDR1 is SGHRS and CDR2 YFSETQ. CDR3 sequence reads: CASSLGQNTLNIQYF.

The V gene is TRBV18, the J gene TRBJ2-1. The CDR3 has 13 residues. Germline V gene data show CDR1 as KGHSH and CDR2 as LQKENI. This CDR3 is CASSPPGEDEQFF.

This sequence joins TRBV29-1 and TRBJ2-5; TCRdb designates TRBD1, a call that cannot be tested without DNA. The CDR3 has 14 amino acids. Germline CDR1 is SQVTM and CDR2 is ANQGSEA. CDR3 protein: CSYSKGAGYETQYF.

V is TRBV6-5 and J is TRBJ1-2. The germline CDR1 and CDR2 sequences are MNHEY and SVGAGI. The CDR3 contains 13 residues. CDR3: CASSADIGYGYTF.

V usage is TRBV29-1 and J usage is TRBJ2-1. From germline, CDR1 is SQVTM and CDR2 ANQGSEA. This CDR3 contains 13 residues. The chain's CDR3 is CSVRQDGINEQFF.

This sequence joins TRBV11-2 and TRBJ2-3. Germline CDR1 reads SGHAT; CDR2 reads FQNNGV. The CDR3 is 13 amino acids. CDR3: CASSDNSWGTQYF.

The chain employs TRBV10-1 and TRBJ2-5; TCRdb selects TRBD1, and the lack of DNA leaves this call unchecked. CDR1 and CDR2 from the germline V gene are WNHNN and SYGVQD (reference sequence). The CDR3 runs 12 residues. CDR3 sequence reads: CASGDRVETQYF.

The chain links TRBV7-8 to TRBJ2-5; TCRdb designates TRBD1, a call that cannot be tested without DNA. The CDR3 is made up of 14 amino acids. CDR1 and CDR2 (germline): SGHVS, FQNEAQ. CDR3 sequence reads: CASSPWTEGETQYF.

The rearrangement links TRBV20-1 to TRBJ2-3. The CDR3 has 15 amino acids. Looked up from germline, CDR1 is DFQATT and CDR2 is SNEGSKA (reference sequence). Here the CDR3 reads CSASSAEASTDTQYF.

V and J are TRBV27 and TRBJ1-1; TCRdb proposes TRBD1, but this gene call is untestable without DNA. In germline, CDR1 is MNHEY, CDR2 SMNVEV (reference sequence). The CDR3 runs to 17 residues. The CDR3 region is CASSFGTVTGPGTEAFF.

This CDR3 reads CASSRIRGGELFF. The J gene is TRBJ2-2, the V gene TRBV5-1. The CDR3 length is 13 residues. Germline CDR1 reads SGHRS; CDR2 reads YFSETQ.

Here the CDR3 reads CAGLRAGDEQYF. The V gene is TRBV30, the J gene TRBJ2-7; the D gene TCRdb calls, TRBD2, cannot be checked with no DNA. Germline lookup yields CDR1 GTSNPN and CDR2 SVGIG (reference sequence). This CDR3 has 12 amino acids.